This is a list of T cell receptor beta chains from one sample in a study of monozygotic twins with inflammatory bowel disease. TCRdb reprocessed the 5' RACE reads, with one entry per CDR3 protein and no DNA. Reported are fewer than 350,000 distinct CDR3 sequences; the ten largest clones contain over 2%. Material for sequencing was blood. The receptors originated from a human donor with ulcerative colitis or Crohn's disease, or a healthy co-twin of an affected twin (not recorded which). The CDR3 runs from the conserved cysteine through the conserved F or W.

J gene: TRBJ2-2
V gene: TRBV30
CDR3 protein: CAWSRLAGELFF

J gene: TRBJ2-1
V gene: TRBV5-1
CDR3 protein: CASSQAFAGGNEQFF

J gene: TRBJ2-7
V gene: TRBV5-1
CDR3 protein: CASTVEGSEQYF

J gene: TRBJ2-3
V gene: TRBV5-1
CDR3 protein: CASSSGWDPSTDTQYF

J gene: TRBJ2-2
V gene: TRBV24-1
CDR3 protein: CATSDPRTGTTGELFF

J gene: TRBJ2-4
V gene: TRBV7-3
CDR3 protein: CASSLTREAKNIQYF

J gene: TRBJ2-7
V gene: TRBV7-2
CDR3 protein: CASSRQQGATYEQYF

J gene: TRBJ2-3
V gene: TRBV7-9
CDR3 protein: CASSSVVGADTQYF

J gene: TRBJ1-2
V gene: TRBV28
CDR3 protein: CASRGSGREGYGYTF

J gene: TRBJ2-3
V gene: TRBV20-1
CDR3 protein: CSARAAAASTDTQYF

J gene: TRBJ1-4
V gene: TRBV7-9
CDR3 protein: CASSPGRSVEEKLFF

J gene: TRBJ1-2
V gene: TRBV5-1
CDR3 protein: CASSLYGQGANGYTF

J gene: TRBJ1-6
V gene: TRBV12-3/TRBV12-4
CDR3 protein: CASSYIQQGGGPNSPLHF

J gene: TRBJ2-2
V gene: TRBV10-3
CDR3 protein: CAITNWTSGRFAGELFF

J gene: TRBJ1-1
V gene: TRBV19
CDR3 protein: CASRQGRTEAFF

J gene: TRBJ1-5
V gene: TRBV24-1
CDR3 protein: CATSPPFRQVANQPQHF

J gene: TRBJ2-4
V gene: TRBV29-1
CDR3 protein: CSVTNLAKNIQYF

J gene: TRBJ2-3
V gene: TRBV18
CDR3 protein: CASSRPGTDTQYF

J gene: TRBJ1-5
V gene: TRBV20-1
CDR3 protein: CSGSSAGLNQPQHF

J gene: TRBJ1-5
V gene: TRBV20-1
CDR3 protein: CSALSVQGGPDQPQHF

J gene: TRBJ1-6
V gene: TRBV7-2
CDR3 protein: CASSQGTGLLHF

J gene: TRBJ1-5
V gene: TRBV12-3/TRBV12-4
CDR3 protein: CASSKSGGVMPQHF

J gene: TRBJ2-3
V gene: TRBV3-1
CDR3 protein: CASSSKTLAGRLDTQYF

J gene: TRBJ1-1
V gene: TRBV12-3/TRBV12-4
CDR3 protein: CASRTDTGGSGEAFF

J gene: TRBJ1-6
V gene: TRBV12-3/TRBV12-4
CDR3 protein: CASSFIPGPLHF

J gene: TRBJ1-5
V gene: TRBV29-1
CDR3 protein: CSALEMGGRHQPQHF

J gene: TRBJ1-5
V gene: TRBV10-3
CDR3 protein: CAISESEDPGKFGNQPQHF

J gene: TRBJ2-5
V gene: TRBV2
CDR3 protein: CASRSGGAGETQYF

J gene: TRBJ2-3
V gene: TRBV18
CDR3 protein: CASSLQTGRNLDTQYF

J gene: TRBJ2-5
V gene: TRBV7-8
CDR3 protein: CASRNTGGETQYF

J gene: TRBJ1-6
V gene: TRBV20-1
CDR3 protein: CSATNNSPLHF

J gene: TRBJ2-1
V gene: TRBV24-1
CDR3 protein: CATSVDRGADEQFF

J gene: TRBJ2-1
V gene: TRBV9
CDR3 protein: CASSVDSGGPYNEQFF

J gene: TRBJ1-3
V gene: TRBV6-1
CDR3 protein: CASRRISGNTIYF

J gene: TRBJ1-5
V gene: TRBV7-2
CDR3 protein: CASSLAANSNQPQHF

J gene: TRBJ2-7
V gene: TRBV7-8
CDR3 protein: CASRSDRDSYEQYF

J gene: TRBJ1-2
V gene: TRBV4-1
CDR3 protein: CASRLSGTTNNYGYTF